This T cell receptor beta chain appears in the sequencing data of a study of glioma-infiltrating T cells after dendritic cell vaccination. This CDR3 has 14 amino acids. Germline V lookup: CDR1 MNHNS, CDR2 SASEGT. V lost 3 bases, J lost 4 bases, and 13 bases lay in between. Profiling relied on immunoSEQ multiplex PCR, and the TCRdb table lists in-frame clones only, not all of them. The table records under 35,000 clones, approximately 91% of them present only once. The V and J genes are TRBV6-1 and TRBJ2-7; weak D call: TRBD2 (6 bases). The source of this sequence is a human donor with glioblastoma. This specimen consisted of blood, obtained before dendritic cell vaccination. CDR3 in DNA: TGTGCCAGCAGTGATTTTGGGAGGAGGTACGAGCAGTACTTC. Translation: CASSDFGRRYEQYF.